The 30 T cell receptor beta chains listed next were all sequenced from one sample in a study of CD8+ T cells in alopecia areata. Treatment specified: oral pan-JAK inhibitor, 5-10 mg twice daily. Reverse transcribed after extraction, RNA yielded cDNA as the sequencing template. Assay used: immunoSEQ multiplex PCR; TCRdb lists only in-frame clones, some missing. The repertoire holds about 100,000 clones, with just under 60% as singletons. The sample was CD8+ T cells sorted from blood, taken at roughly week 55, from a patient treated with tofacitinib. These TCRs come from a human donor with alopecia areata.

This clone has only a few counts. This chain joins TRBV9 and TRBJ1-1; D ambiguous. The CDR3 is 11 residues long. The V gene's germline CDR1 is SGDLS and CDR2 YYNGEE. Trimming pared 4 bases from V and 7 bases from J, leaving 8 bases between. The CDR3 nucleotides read TGTGCCAGCAGCCCGGATCTTGAAGCTTTCTTT. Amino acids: CASSPDLEAFF.

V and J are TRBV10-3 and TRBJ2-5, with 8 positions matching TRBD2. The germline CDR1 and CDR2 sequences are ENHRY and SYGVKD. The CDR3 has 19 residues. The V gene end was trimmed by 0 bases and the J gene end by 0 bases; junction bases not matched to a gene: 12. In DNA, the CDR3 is TGTGCCATCAGTGAGTCGACGGGGAGCGGGGGATCCAACCAAGAGACCCAGTACTTC. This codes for CAISESTGSGGSNQETQYF.

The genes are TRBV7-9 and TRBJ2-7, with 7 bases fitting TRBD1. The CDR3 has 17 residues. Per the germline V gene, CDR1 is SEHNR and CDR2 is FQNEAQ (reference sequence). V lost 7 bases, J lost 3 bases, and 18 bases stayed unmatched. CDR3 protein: CASTSGEGGGPHYEQYF. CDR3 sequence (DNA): TGTGCCAGCACCTCCGGTGAAGGGGGCGGTCCCCACTACGAGCAGTACTTC.

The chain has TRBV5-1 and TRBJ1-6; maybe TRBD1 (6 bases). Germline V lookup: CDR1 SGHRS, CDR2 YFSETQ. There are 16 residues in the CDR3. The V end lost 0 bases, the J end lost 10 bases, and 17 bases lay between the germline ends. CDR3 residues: CASSLETRQEGSPLHF. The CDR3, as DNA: TGCGCCAGCAGCTTGGAGACAAGACAGGAGGGATCACCCCTCCACTTT.

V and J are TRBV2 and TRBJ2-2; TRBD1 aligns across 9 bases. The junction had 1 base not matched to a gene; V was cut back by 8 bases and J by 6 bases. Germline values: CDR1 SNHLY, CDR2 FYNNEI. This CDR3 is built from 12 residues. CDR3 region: CASGQGSGELFF. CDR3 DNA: TGTGCCAGCGGACAGGGGTCCGGGGAGCTGTTTTTT.

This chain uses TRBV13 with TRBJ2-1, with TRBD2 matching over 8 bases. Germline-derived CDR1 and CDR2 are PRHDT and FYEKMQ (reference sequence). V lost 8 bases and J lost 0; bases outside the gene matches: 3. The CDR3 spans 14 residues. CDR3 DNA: TGTGCCAGCCCCGGGACTAGCTCCTACAATGAGCAGTTCTTC. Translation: CASPGTSSYNEQFF. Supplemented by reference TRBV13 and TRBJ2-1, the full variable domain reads AAGVIQSPRHLIKEKRETATLKCYPIPRHDTVYWYQQGPGQDPQFLISFYEKMQSDKGSIPDRFSAQQFSDYHSELNMSSLELGDSALYFCASPGTSSYNEQFFGPGTRLTVL.

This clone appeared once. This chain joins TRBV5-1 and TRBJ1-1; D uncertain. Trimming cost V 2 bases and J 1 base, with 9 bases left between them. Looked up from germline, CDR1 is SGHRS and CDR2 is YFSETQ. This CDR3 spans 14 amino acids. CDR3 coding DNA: TGCGCCAGCAGCTTCACGAGACCGAACACTGAAGCTTTCTTT. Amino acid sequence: CASSFTRPNTEAFF.

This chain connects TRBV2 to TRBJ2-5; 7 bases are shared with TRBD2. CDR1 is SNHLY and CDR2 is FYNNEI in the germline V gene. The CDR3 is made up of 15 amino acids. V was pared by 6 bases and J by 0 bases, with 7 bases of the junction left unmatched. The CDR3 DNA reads TGTGCCAGCAGGAGCGGGGACTTTTACCAAGAGACCCAGTACTTC. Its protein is CASRSGDFYQETQYF.

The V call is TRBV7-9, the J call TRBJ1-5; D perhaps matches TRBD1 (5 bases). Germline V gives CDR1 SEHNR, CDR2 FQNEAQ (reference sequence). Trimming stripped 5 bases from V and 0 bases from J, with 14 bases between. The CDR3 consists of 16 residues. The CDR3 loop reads CASSLQVGASNQPQHF. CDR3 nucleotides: TGTGCCAGCAGCCTTCAAGTCGGGGCTAGCAATCAGCCCCAGCATTTT.

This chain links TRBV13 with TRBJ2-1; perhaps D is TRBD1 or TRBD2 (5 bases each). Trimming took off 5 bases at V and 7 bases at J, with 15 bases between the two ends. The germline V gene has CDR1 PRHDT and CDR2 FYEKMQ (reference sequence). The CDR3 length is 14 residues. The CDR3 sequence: CASSRLLEGNEQFF. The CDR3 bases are TGTGCCAGCAGCCGTCTTCTAGAGGGGAATGAGCAGTTCTTC.

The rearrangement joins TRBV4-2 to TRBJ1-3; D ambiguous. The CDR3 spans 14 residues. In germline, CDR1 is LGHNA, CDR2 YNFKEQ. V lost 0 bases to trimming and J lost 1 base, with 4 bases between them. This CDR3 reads CASSQDSSGNTIYF. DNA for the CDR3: TGTGCCAGCAGCCAAGATAGTTCTGGAAACACCATATATTTT.

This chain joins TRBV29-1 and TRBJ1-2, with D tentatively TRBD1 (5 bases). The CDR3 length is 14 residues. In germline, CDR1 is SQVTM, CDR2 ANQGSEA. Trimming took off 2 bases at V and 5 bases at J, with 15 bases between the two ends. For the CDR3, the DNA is TGCAGCGTTGAATTTCAGGGTACGGCTTATGGCTACACCTTC. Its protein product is CSVEFQGTAYGYTF. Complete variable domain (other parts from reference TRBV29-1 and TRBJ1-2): SAVISQKPSRDICQRGTSLTIQCQVDSQVTMMFWYRQQPGQSLTLIATANQGSEATYESGFVIDKFPISRPNLTFSTLTVSNMSPEDSSIYLCSVEFQGTAYGYTFGSGTRLTVV.

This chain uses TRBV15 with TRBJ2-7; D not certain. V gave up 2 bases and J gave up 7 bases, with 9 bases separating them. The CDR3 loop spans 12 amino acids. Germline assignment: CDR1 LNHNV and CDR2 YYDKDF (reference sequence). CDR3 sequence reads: CATSRRGGEQYF. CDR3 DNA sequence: TGTGCCACCAGCAGAAGAGGTGGAGAGCAGTACTTC.

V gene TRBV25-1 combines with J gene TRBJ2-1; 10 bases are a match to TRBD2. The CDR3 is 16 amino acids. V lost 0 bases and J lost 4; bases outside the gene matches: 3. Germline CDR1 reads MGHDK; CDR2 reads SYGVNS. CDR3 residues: CASSEYLAGGYNEQFF. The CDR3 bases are TGTGCCAGCAGTGAATACTTAGCGGGGGGATACAATGAGCAGTTCTTC.

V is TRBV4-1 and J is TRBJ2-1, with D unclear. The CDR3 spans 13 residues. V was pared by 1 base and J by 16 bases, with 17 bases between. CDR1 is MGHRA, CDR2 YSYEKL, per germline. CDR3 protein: CASSQVAGQAIFF. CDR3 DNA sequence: TGCGCCAGCAGCCAAGTTGCCGGGCAGGCGATTTTCTTC.

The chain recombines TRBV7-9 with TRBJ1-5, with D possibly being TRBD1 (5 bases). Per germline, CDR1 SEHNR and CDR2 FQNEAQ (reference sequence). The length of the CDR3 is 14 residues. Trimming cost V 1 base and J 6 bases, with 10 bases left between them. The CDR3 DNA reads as TGTGCCAGCAGCTTAGGGGGGTCGGCTCAGCCCCAGCATTTT. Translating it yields CASSLGGSAQPQHF.

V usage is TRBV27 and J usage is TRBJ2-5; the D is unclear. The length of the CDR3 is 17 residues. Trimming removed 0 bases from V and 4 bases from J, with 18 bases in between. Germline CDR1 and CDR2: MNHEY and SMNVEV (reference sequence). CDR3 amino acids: CASSLSSTPWVLETQYF. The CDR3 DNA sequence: TGTGCCAGCAGTTTATCGAGTACTCCATGGGTATTAGAGACCCAGTACTTC.

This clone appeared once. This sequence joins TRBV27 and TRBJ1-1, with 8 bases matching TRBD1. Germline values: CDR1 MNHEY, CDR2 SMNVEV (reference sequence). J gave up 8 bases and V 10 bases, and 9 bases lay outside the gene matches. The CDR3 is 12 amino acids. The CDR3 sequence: CATQGAGTEAFF. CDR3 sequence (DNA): TGTGCCACCCAGGGGGCTGGGACCGAAGCTTTCTTT.

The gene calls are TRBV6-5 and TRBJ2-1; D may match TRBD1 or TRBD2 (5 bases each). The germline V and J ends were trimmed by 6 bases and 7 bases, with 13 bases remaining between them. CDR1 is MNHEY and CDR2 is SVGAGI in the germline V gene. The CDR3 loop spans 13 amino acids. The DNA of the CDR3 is TGTGCCAGCAGACCGGGGACCGCGAATGAGCAGTTCTTC. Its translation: CASRPGTANEQFF.

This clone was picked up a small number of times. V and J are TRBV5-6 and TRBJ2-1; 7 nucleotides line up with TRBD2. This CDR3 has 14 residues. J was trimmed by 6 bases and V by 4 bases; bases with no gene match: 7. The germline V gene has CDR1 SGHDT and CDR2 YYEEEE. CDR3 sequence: CASSNGREVNEQFF. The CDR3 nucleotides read TGTGCCAGCAGCAATGGACGGGAGGTCAATGAGCAGTTCTTC.

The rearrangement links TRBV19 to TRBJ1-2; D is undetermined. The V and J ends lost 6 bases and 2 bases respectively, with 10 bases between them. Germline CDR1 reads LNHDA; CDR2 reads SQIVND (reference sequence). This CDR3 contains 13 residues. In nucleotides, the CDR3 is TGTGCCAGTAGGGGCAGGTTAAACTATGGCTACACCTTC. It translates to CASRGRLNYGYTF.

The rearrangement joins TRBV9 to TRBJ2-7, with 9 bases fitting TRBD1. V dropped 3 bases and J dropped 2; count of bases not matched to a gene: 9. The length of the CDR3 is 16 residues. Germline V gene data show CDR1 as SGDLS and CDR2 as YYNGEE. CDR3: CASSDSDRGSPYEQYF. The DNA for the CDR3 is TGTGCCAGCAGCGATTCAGACAGGGGGAGTCCCTACGAGCAGTACTTC.

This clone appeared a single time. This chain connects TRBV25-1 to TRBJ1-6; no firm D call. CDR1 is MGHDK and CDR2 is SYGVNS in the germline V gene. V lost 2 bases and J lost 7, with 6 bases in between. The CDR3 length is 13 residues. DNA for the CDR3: TGTGCCAGCAGTGAACACTTGAATTCACCCCTCCACTTT. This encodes CASSEHLNSPLHF.

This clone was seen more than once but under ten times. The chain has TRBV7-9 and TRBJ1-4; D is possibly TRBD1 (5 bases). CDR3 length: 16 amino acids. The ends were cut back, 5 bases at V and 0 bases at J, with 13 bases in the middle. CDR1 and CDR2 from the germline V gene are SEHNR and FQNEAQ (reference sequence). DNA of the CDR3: TGTGCCAGCAGCCCGGGACGGATTGCAACTAATGAAAAACTGTTTTTT. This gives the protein CASSPGRIATNEKLFF.

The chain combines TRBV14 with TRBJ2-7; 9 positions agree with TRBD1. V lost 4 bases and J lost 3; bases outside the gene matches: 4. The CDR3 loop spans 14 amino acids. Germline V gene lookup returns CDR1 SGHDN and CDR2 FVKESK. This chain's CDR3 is CASSRYRGLYEQYF. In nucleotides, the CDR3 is TGTGCCAGCAGCCGGTACAGGGGGCTCTACGAGCAGTACTTC.

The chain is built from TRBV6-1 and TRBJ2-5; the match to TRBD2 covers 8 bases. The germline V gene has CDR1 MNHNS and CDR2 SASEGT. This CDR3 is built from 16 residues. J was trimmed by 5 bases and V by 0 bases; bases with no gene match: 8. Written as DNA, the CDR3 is TGTGCCAGCAGTGAAGCAGGAGCGGGGGTAGGGGAGACCCAGTACTTC. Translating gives CASSEAGAGVGETQYF.

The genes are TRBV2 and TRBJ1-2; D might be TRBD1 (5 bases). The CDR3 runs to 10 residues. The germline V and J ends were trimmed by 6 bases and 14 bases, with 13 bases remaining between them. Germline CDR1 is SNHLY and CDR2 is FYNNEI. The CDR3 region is CASRGRVGTF. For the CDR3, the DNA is TGTGCCAGCAGGGGCAGGGTGGGTACCTTC.

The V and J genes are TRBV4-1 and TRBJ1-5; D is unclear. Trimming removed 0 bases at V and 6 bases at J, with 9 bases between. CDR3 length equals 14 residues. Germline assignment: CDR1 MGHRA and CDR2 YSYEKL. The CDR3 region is CASSQDPGSQPQHF. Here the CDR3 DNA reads TGCGCCAGCAGCCAAGATCCGGGAAGTCAGCCCCAGCATTTT.

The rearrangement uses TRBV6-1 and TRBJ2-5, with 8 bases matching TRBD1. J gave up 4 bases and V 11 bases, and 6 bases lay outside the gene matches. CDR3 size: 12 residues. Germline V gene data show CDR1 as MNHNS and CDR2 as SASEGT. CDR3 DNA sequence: TGTGCCGCCCAGACAGGGGCAGAGACCCAGTACTTC. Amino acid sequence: CAAQTGAETQYF.

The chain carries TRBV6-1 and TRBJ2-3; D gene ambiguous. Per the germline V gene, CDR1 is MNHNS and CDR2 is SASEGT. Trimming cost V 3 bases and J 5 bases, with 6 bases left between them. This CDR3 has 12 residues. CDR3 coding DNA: TGTGCCAGCAGTGACTGGGGAGATACGCAGTATTTT. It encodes CASSDWGDTQYF.